This TCR beta chain was sequenced during a study of shared clonotypes between healthy human individuals. Assay used: immunoSEQ multiplex PCR; TCRdb lists only in-frame clones, some missing. The sample has fewer than 800,000 clones, just over 90% seen once; the top ten hold approximately 25%. CD45RO-negative CD8 cells positively selected for CCR7 made up the naive population, which excluded terminally differentiated effector memory CD45RA+ cells. V lost 2 bases, J lost 1 base, and 6 bases stayed unmatched. CDR3 length: 16 amino acids. Germline V gene sequence: CDR1 SNHLY, CDR2 FYNNEI. The specimen sequenced was naive CD8+ T cells sorted from blood. This TCR was recovered from a man under 40 in good health. The gene calls are TRBV2 and TRBJ2-3; TRBD2 aligns across 7 bases. CDR3 region: CASSELRLAGTDTQYF. The CDR3 DNA follows: TGTGCCAGCAGTGAACTGAGACTAGCTGGCACAGATACGCAGTATTTT.